A selection of T cell receptor beta chains follows, all from one sample in a study of blood T cell repertoires in COVID-19. Data came from immunoSEQ multiplex PCR; TCRdb stores just in-frame clones and leaves some out. The sample shows 450,000 or so clones, approximately 90% of them seen only once. The sample taken for sequencing was peripheral blood. These receptor sequences come from a man aged 18 to 30 with COVID-19, enrolled during active disease. Each CDR3 is given with its conserved first and last residue. Each record gives: V gene, J gene, clone size, D gene, CDR3 protein, CDR3 DNA. The D gene is left open where the match is weak. A row's size may be missing; if present it is once, few, many or a size class.

>TRBV18|TRBJ1-1|-|-
CASSPREEDTEAFF
TGTGCCAGCTCACCGAGGGAGGAGGACACTGAAGCTTTCTTT
>TRBV6-5|TRBJ1-6|-|-
CASSSTGRGSSPLHF
TGTGCCAGCAGTTCCACAGGGCGGGGGAGTTCACCCCTCCACTTT
>TRBV12-3/TRBV12-4|TRBJ1-3|-|-
CASRTAGGNTIYF
TGTGCCAGCAGGACGGCGGGCGGAAACACCATATATTTT
>TRBV3-1/TRBV3-2|TRBJ2-7|-|-
CASSQDNSVTYEQYF
TGTGCCAGCAGCCAAGATAATTCGGTTACCTACGAGCAGTACTTC
>TRBV3-1/TRBV3-2|TRBJ2-2|-|TRBD1
CASSPQGAVTGELFF
TGTGCCAGCAGCCCACAGGGGGCGGTCACCGGGGAGCTGTTTTTT
>TRBV7-2|TRBJ2-5|-|-
CASSLGGNQETQYF
TGTGCCAGCAGCTTAGGAGGAAACCAAGAGACCCAGTACTTC
>TRBV3-1/TRBV3-2|TRBJ2-7|-|-
CASSRTGVGASSYEQYF
TGTGCCAGCAGCCGGACTGGGGTGGGAGCGTCCTCCTACGAGCAGTACTTC
>TRBV6-2/TRBV6-3|TRBJ1-6|once|-
CASSYASSYNSPLHF
TGTGCCAGCAGTTACGCGAGCTCCTATAATTCACCCCTCCACTTT
>TRBV5-1|TRBJ2-3|-|TRBD2
CASRESAGGSTDTQYF
TGCGCCAGCAGGGAGAGTGCGGGAGGGAGCACAGATACGCAGTATTTT
>TRBV28|TRBJ2-7|-|TRBD2
CASSLGTSGTYEQYF
TGTGCCAGCAGTTTAGGGACTAGCGGGACCTACGAGCAGTACTTC
>TRBV12-3/TRBV12-4|TRBJ1-1|-|TRBD1
CASSPRDSSEAFF
TGTGCCAGCAGCCCTAGGGACAGTTCTGAAGCTTTCTTT
>TRBV10-3|TRBJ2-3|-|-
CAISEPGDADTQYF
TGTGCCATCAGTGAGCCGGGGGATGCAGATACGCAGTATTTT
>TRBV18|TRBJ1-1|-|-
CASSPPRRDTEAFF
TGTGCCAGCTCACCACCCAGGCGGGACACTGAAGCTTTCTTT
>TRBV6-6|TRBJ2-3|once|TRBD2
CASSRLAGGLTDTQYF
TGTGCCAGCAGTCGACTAGCGGGAGGGCTCACAGATACGCAGTATTTT
>TRBV11-3|TRBJ1-6|-|TRBD1
CASSLDGDRRNSPLHF
TGTGCCAGCAGCTTAGACGGGGACAGAAGGAATTCACCCCTCCACTTT
>TRBV18|TRBJ2-2|-|-
CASSVSKPTGELFF
TGTGCCAGCTCAGTCTCTAAACCTACCGGGGAGCTGTTTTTT
>TRBV6-5|TRBJ1-6|-|TRBD1
CASTLDRGNSPLHF
TGTGCCAGCACCTTGGACAGGGGTAATTCACCCCTCCACTTT
>TRBV7-3|TRBJ2-1|-|-
CASSLNIPGGLYNEQFF
TGTGCCAGCAGCTTAAATATCCCGGGGGGCCTGTACAATGAGCAGTTCTTC
>TRBV5-4|TRBJ1-1|-|-
CASSLTPQNTEAFF
TGTGCCAGCAGCTTGACGCCACAGAACACTGAAGCTTTCTTT
>TRBV6-4|TRBJ1-2|-|-
CASSDSAYGYTF
TGTGCCAGCAGTGACTCGGCCTATGGCTACACCTTC
>TRBV4-1|TRBJ2-7|-|-
CASSQVPALSSYEQYF
TGCGCCAGCAGCCAAGTTCCAGCGCTGAGCTCCTACGAGCAGTACTTC
>TRBV5-5|TRBJ1-5|-|-
CASSFTGQNYQPQHF
TGTGCCAGCAGCTTTACAGGGCAAAATTATCAGCCCCAGCATTTT
>TRBV19|TRBJ2-1|few|TRBD2
CASTLAGGSNEQFF
TGTGCCAGTACCCTAGCGGGGGGGTCGAATGAGCAGTTCTTC
>TRBV7-3|TRBJ2-7|-|TRBD2
CASSLTGTSAYEQYF
TGTGCCAGCAGTTTGACCGGGACTAGCGCATACGAGCAGTACTTC
>TRBV5-4|TRBJ2-7|-|-
CASSLVATGNGEQYF
TGTGCCAGCAGCTTGGTGGCCACGGGGAATGGGGAGCAGTACTTC
>TRBV5-1|TRBJ2-1|-|TRBD1
CASSSRDRGYNEQFF
TGCGCCAGCAGCTCCCGGGACAGGGGCTACAATGAGCAGTTCTTC
>TRBV3-1/TRBV3-2|TRBJ2-1|-|-
CASSQVGAGDSQFF
TGTGCCAGCAGCCAAGTAGGCGCCGGAGATTCGCAGTTCTTC
>TRBV11-1|TRBJ2-7|-|-
CASSSQGSGIYEQYF
TGTGCCAGCAGCTCCCAGGGGTCTGGTATCTACGAGCAGTACTTC
>TRBV10-3|TRBJ2-1|once|-
CAISAELREQFF
TGTGCCATCAGTGCCGAGCTTCGGGAGCAGTTCTTC